One and the same sample provided the 11 T cell receptor beta chains below, sequenced in a study of blood T cell repertoires in COVID-19. TCRdb's table, derived via immunoSEQ multiplex PCR, lists solely in-frame clones and lacks some. The sample lists a few hundred thousand clones, 87% occurring once. Sequenced sample: PBMCs or T cells enriched from blood (not recorded which). Receptors originate from a woman under 40 who had recovered from COVID-19.

The CDR3 DNA is TGTGCCAGCAGTGGAACTAGCGGGGCCGACACCGGGGAGCTGTTTTTT. It translates to CASSGTSGADTGELFF. The chain links TRBV2 to TRBJ2-2; 10 bases match TRBD2. This CDR3 contains 16 residues. The germline V gene encodes CDR1 SNHLY and CDR2 FYNNEI. J gave up 3 bases and V 4 bases, and 5 bases lay outside the gene matches.

Turning to this clone: This CDR3 is also generated by other DNA sequences in the sample. The rearrangement links TRBV27 to TRBJ1-5, with TRBD1 matching over 10 bases. CDR1 and CDR2 from the germline V gene are MNHEY and SMNVEV (reference sequence). This CDR3 spans 15 amino acids. J lost 1 base, V lost 6 bases, and 3 bases had no gene match. DNA of the CDR3: TGTGCCAGCAGGCGGACAGGGGGGAGCAATCAGCCCCAGCATTTT. Translation gives CASRRTGGSNQPQHF.

J is TRBJ2-2 and V is TRBV18, with D possibly matching TRBD2 (5 bases). The CDR3 covers 18 residues. The germline CDR1 and CDR2 sequences are KGHSH and LQKENI. The ends were cut back, 1 base at V and 1 base at J, with 16 bases in the middle. CDR3 loop: CASSPHRISGMNTGELFF. In DNA form, the CDR3 reads TGTGCCAGCTCACCACACCGAATCTCCGGGATGAACACCGGGGAGCTGTTTTTT.

V gene TRBV16 combines with J gene TRBJ2-1, with 8 bases lining up with TRBD2. This CDR3 is 12 amino acids long. From germline, CDR1 is KGHSY and CDR2 FQNENV. V gave up 3 bases and J gave up 10 bases; unmatched junction bases: 2. CDR3 protein: CASSHRGGEQFF. The CDR3 DNA sequence: TGTGCCAGCAGCCACCGGGGGGGAGAGCAGTTCTTC. The variable domain in full, with the rest retrieved from reference TRBV16 and TRBJ2-1, is GEEVAQTPKHLVRGEGQKAKLYCAPIKGHSYVFWYQQVLKNEFKFLISFQNENVFDETGMPKERFSAKCLPNSPCSLEIQATKLEDSAVYFCASSHRGGEQFFGPGTRLTVL.

The chain uses TRBV29-1 and TRBJ1-5, with D possibly being TRBD1 (5 bases). The germline V and J ends were trimmed by 6 bases and 4 bases, with 16 bases remaining between them. Germline CDR1 reads SQVTM; CDR2 reads ANQGSEA. The CDR3 runs 14 residues. The CDR3 DNA reads as TGCAGCGTGGCTACGGCGGGGGGAAATCAGCCCCAGCATTTT. It encodes CSVATAGGNQPQHF. The whole variable domain, remainder taken from reference TRBV29-1 and TRBJ1-5, is SAVISQKPSRDICQRGTSLTIQCQVDSQVTMMFWYRQQPGQSLTLIATANQGSEATYESGFVIDKFPISRPNLTFSTLTVSNMSPEDSSIYLCSVATAGGNQPQHFGDGTRLSIL.

The chain joins TRBV9 to TRBJ1-2; D not resolved. The CDR3 covers 15 residues. Trimming stripped 0 bases from V and 8 bases from J, with 17 bases between. CDR1 and CDR2 (germline): SGDLS, YYNGEE. This CDR3 reads CASSVATTLLEGYTF. CDR3 sequence (DNA): TGTGCCAGCAGCGTAGCTACTACCCTGCTGGAGGGCTACACCTTC.

The J gene is TRBJ1-6, the V gene TRBV15, with D perhaps TRBD1 (5 bases). Germline V lookup: CDR1 LNHNV, CDR2 YYDKDF (reference sequence). Trimming took 0 bases from V and 7 from J, leaving 7 bases between them. The CDR3 has 14 amino acids. In nucleotides, the CDR3 is TGTGCCACCAGCAGAGATTGGACAAATTCACCCCTCCACTTT. It yields the protein CATSRDWTNSPLHF.

The chain is built from TRBV18 and TRBJ2-3; 8 bases fit TRBD2. V lost 2 bases, J lost 2 bases, and 3 bases stayed unmatched. This CDR3 is 15 amino acids long. Germline V CDR1 and CDR2: KGHSH, LQKENI. CDR3: CASSPIAGFTDTQYF. The CDR3 coding sequence is TGTGCCAGCTCACCAATAGCGGGGTTCACAGATACGCAGTATTTT.

This clone appeared once. The chain couples TRBV6-1 to TRBJ1-1; 7 positions match TRBD1. This CDR3 has 15 amino acids. Trimming at V came to 1 base and at J to 4 bases, leaving 6 bases not matched to a gene. Germline V gives CDR1 MNHNS, CDR2 SASEGT. CDR3 in amino acids: CASSEVTGPSTEAFF. The CDR3 DNA sequence: TGTGCCAGCAGTGAAGTGACAGGGCCGAGCACTGAAGCTTTCTTT.

The chain is built from TRBV5-1 and TRBJ2-7; the D gene is possibly TRBD2 (5 bases). The CDR3 consists of 14 residues. From germline, CDR1 is SGHRS and CDR2 YFSETQ. V lost 6 bases and J 0 bases, leaving 13 bases between the germline ends. CDR3 region: CASKRELLSYEQYF. Here the CDR3 DNA reads TGCGCCAGCAAGAGGGAACTGCTCTCCTACGAGCAGTACTTC.

V gene TRBV7-8 combines with J gene TRBJ2-7; D gene unclear. Trimming removed 5 bases at V and 2 bases at J, with 4 bases between. CDR1 SGHVS and CDR2 FQNEAQ come from the germline V gene. The CDR3 runs 11 residues. Here the CDR3 DNA reads TGTGCCAGCAGCCCAGCCTACGAGCAGTACTTC. It is translated as CASSPAYEQYF. The full variable domain, completed using reference TRBV7-8 and TRBJ2-7, is GAGVSQSPRYKVAKRGQDVALRCDPISGHVSLFWYQQALGQGPEFLTYFQNEAQLDKSGLPSDRFFAERPEGSVSTLKIQRTQQEDSAVYLCASSPAYEQYFGPGTRLTVT.